Below, 27 T cell receptor beta chains from the same sample are listed, as sequenced in a study of read filtering for tumor transcriptome and immune sequencing. Molecular barcoded adaptors covering alpha/delta and beta/gamma chains were used on 400 ng RNA. Each CDR3 protein is one row after TCRdb ran MiXCR on the reads. The table lists under 35,000 distinct CDR3 sequences, approximately 18% of them singletons. The sample taken for sequencing was a population of CD138-negative cells sorted from bone marrow. The receptors come from a donor at least 40 years old with multiple myeloma.

This clonotype came up many times. CDR3 sequence reads: CASSLGQAIRTEAFF. The CDR3 DNA sequence: TGTGCCAGCAGCCTGGGACAGGCCATCAGAACTGAAGCTTTCTTT. The J gene is TRBJ1-1, the V gene TRBV3-1; 8 bases fit TRBD1. After removal of 4 bases from V and 5 bases from J, the junction contained 9 bases not matched to a gene. Germline CDR1 and CDR2: LGHDT and YNNKEL (reference sequence). This CDR3 region has 15 residues. Together with reference TRBV3-1 and TRBJ1-1, the CDR3 gives the full variable domain: DTAVSQTPKYLVTQMGNDKSIKCEQNLGHDTMYWYKQDSKKFLKIMFSYNNKELIINETVPNRFSPKSPDKAHLNLHINSLELGDSAVYFCASSLGQAIRTEAFFGQGTRLTVV.

Regarding this clonotype: Its ends do not fully match the called genes, so a read error is possible. The gene calls are TRBV7-9 and TRBJ1-1; unclear D gene. This CDR3 has 13 residues. The germline CDR1 and CDR2 sequences are SEHNR and FQNEAQ (reference sequence). This chain's CDR3 is CASSEGGNNEAFF. The CDR3 region has the DNA TGTGCCAGCAGCGAAGGAGGGAACAATGAAGCTTTCTTT. The variable domain in full, completed from reference TRBV7-9 and TRBJ1-1, reads DTGVSQNPRHKITKRGQNVTFRCDPISEHNRLYWYRQTLGQGPEFLTYFQNEAQLEKSRLLSDRFSAERPKGSFSTLEIQRTEQGDSAMYLCASSEGGNNEAFFGQGTRLTVV.

In regard to this clonotype: Being one base from a much bigger clone, this may be a read error. This sequence joins TRBV20-1 and TRBJ2-7, with 8 positions matching TRBD2. The CDR3 has 12 amino acids. V lost 5 bases, J lost 9 bases, and 9 bases stayed unmatched. Germline V lookup: CDR1 DFQATT, CDR2 SNEGSKA (reference sequence). The CDR3 DNA sequence: TGCAGTGCTGGACCCGGGAGGGACGGGCAGTACTTC. It translates to CSAGPGRDGQYF.

As to this clonotype: A much bigger clone sits one base away, suggesting this may be a read error. This chain joins TRBV2 and TRBJ1-2; 9 nucleotides match TRBD1. The V and J ends lost 7 bases and 6 bases, in that order; junction bases with no gene match: 3. This CDR3 spans 12 amino acids. Germline V lookup: CDR1 SNHLY, CDR2 FYNNEI. The CDR3 protein is CASTTGGHGYTF. CDR3 in DNA: TGTGCCAGCACTACAGGGGGCCATGGCTACACCTTC.

This clonotype was seen repeatedly, ten times or more. The chain links TRBV29-1 to TRBJ2-5, with 9 nucleotides matching TRBD1. The trim removed 1 base at V and 4 bases at J, leaving 7 bases unmatched. The CDR3 consists of 15 residues. The germline gives CDR1 SQVTM, CDR2 ANQGSEA. The CDR3 DNA is TGCAGCGTTGAAGGAGGACAGGGGAAGGTAGAGACCCAGTACTTC. Translating it yields CSVEGGQGKVETQYF.

This clonotype was observed at least ten times. The V and J genes are TRBV18 and TRBJ2-7; possibly TRBD1 for D (5 bases). The CDR3 has 12 residues. Germline values: CDR1 KGHSH, CDR2 LQKENI. Trimming removed 5 bases from V and 6 bases from J, with 11 bases in between. CDR3 protein: CASSSRVSEQYF. CDR3 coding DNA: TGTGCCAGCTCAAGCAGGGTCAGCGAGCAGTACTTC.

This clonotype was detected ten times or more. This sequence joins TRBV5-1 and TRBJ2-7; D is unclear. The length of the CDR3 is 13 residues. Trimming pared 5 bases from V and 2 bases from J, leaving 11 bases between. Germline V gives CDR1 SGHRS, CDR2 YFSETQ. The CDR3 reads CASRRDLPYEQYF. DNA for the CDR3: TGCGCCAGCAGAAGGGATCTTCCCTACGAGCAGTACTTC.

By share of the sample, this clonotype is medium-sized. The rearrangement links TRBV24-1 to TRBJ1-2, with a tentative D call TRBD1 (6 bases). CDR3 length equals 14 residues. The germline V gene has CDR1 KGHDR and CDR2 SFDVKD. Deletions cut 3 bases from V and 3 bases from J, with 10 bases between. As DNA, the CDR3 is TGTGCCACCAGTGATCCGACAGGACACTATGGCTACACCTTC. Its protein product is CATSDPTGHYGYTF.

With regard to this clonotype: A much larger clone differs by one base, so this may be a read error. The chain is built from TRBV20-1 and TRBJ2-7; D uncertain. This CDR3 is 12 amino acids long. Germline loops: CDR1 DFQATT, CDR2 SNEGSKA (reference sequence). CDR3: CSARAYTYELYF. The CDR3 DNA reads as TGCAGTGCTAGGGCCTACACCTACGAGCTGTACTTC.

This clonotype has at least ten counts. The chain uses TRBV6-1 and TRBJ2-7; TRBD1 matches at 7 bases. With 6 bases clipped from V and 1 base from J, the junction kept 9 bases outside the gene matches. The CDR3 is 15 amino acids. Germline V gene data show CDR1 as MNHNS and CDR2 as SASEGT. CDR3 sequence (DNA): TGTGCCAGCAGACCGTCAGGGGGTCGGTCCTACGAGCAGTACTTC. Translated: CASRPSGGRSYEQYF.

This clonotype occurred many times. The genes are TRBV5-4 and TRBJ2-3; D unclear. V lost 2 bases and J lost 2, with 12 bases in between. This CDR3 comprises 15 residues. Germline V lookup: CDR1 SGHNT, CDR2 YYREEE (reference sequence). The CDR3 spells CASSLRVDDTDTQYF. The CDR3 region has the DNA TGTGCCAGCAGCTTAAGGGTGGATGACACAGATACGCAGTATTTT.

Ten or more counts support this clonotype. This chain links TRBV7-9 with TRBJ2-2; D may be TRBD1 or TRBD2 (5 bases each). The CDR3 sequence is 15 residues long. V gave up 4 bases and J gave up 3 bases, with 12 bases separating them. The V gene's germline CDR1 is SEHNR and CDR2 FQNEAQ (reference sequence). The CDR3 protein is CASSSSGAYTGELFF. The CDR3 coding sequence is TGTGCCAGCAGCTCTTCCGGGGCCTACACCGGGGAGCTGTTTTTT.

This clonotype rates as medium-sized. The chain carries TRBV15 and TRBJ2-5, with a weak D call TRBD1 (6 bases). The CDR3 contains 15 residues. V gave up 0 bases and J gave up 1 base, with 9 bases separating them. Germline V gives CDR1 LNHNV, CDR2 YYDKDF (reference sequence). CDR3 protein: CATSRDRGRQETQYF. The CDR3 coding sequence is TGTGCCACCAGCAGAGACAGGGGCCGCCAAGAGACCCAGTACTTC.

At least ten counts were recorded for this clonotype. The chain uses TRBV10-2 and TRBJ2-3; TRBD2 aligns across 7 bases. The CDR3 spans 14 residues. The V gene end was trimmed by 7 bases and the J gene end by 4 bases; junction bases not matched to a gene: 8. Germline values: CDR1 WSHSY, CDR2 SAAADI. The CDR3 DNA reads as TGCGCCAGCATGGCTAGCGGAGGGCCAGATACGCAGTATTTT. Translation: CASMASGGPDTQYF.

For this clonotype: A much more abundant neighbour one base away suggests this may be a read error. The chain couples TRBV27 to TRBJ2-5, with 9 bases matching TRBD1. CDR3 size: 13 residues. CDR1 and CDR2 from the germline V gene are MNHEY and SMNVEV (reference sequence). CDR3 loop: CARSWTGEETQYF. Written as DNA, the CDR3 is TGTGCCAGGAGTTGGACAGGGGAAGAGACCCAGTACTTC.

Judged by abundance, this clonotype is medium-sized. The gene calls are TRBV6-5 and TRBJ2-3; no clear D gene. CDR3 length: 13 amino acids. V was trimmed by 5 bases and J by 7 bases, leaving 13 bases between them. The germline gives CDR1 MNHEY, CDR2 SVGAGI. CDR3 coding DNA: TGTGCCAGCAGTCCCCCCCTAGGCCATACGCAGTATTTT. This translates into CASSPPLGHTQYF.

The chain links TRBV28 to TRBJ1-2, with 10 bases matching TRBD1. Germline-derived CDR1 and CDR2 are MDHEN and SYDVKM. This CDR3 has 15 residues. Trimming took 7 bases from V and 2 from J; bases not matched to a gene: 7. The CDR3 loop is CASIPRDRGNYGYTF. Written as DNA, the CDR3 is TGTGCCAGCATTCCGCGGGACAGGGGAAACTATGGCTACACCTTC.

This clonotype was recorded many times. The V and J genes are TRBV28 and TRBJ2-7; TRBD2 aligns across 10 bases. The CDR3 has 13 amino acids. In germline, CDR1 is MDHEN, CDR2 SYDVKM. V lost 7 bases and J lost 5; bases outside the gene matches: 5. CDR3 amino acids: CASITSGMNEQYF. DNA for the CDR3: TGTGCCAGCATAACTAGCGGGATGAACGAGCAGTACTTC.

This clonotype occurred many times. The V gene is TRBV12-3 or TRBV12-4, the J gene TRBJ2-5, with D uncertain. The CDR3 totals 13 residues. Deletions cut 7 bases from V and 2 bases from J, with 11 bases between. The CDR3 sequence is CASTRTEQETQYF. CDR3 DNA sequence: TGTGCCAGCACCCGGACGGAACAAGAGACCCAGTACTTC.

In this sample, this clonotype turned up many times. The rearrangement uses TRBV29-1 and TRBJ1-1, with D perhaps matching TRBD1 (6 bases). The germline V and J ends were trimmed by 4 bases and 5 bases, with 20 bases remaining between them. This CDR3 comprises 15 residues. Germline V gene sequence: CDR1 SQVTM, CDR2 ANQGSEA. The CDR3 DNA reads as TGCAGCGTTGCCCCCGGGACAAGGGGCCGGACTGAAGCTTTCTTT. Its protein product is CSVAPGTRGRTEAFF.

This clonotype was picked up many times. V gene TRBV6-2 or TRBV6-3 combines with J gene TRBJ2-6, with 14 bases that match TRBD2. The germline gives CDR1 MNHEY, CDR2 SVGEGT. J gave up 4 bases and V 8 bases, and 4 bases lay outside the gene matches. The CDR3 totals 16 residues. Here the CDR3 DNA reads TGTGCCAGCGGGACTAGCGGGAGTTTGGGGGCCAACGTCCTGACTTTC. It specifies CASGTSGSLGANVLTF.

This clonotype was found many times. The J gene is TRBJ2-1, the V gene TRBV9, with D hard to call. The V gene's germline CDR1 is SGDLS and CDR2 YYNGEE. This CDR3 is 14 amino acids long. Between the trimmed V and J ends, which lost 6 bases and 6 bases, there was a span of 16 bases. The CDR3 loop is CASTRARTPNEQFF. The CDR3 nucleotides are TGTGCCAGCACCCGGGCCCGGACCCCCAATGAGCAGTTCTTC.

Turning to this clonotype: A much larger clone lies a single base off, so this may be a read error. This chain connects TRBV10-3 to TRBJ1-1; a possible D gene is TRBD1 (6 bases). Germline loops: CDR1 ENHRY, CDR2 SYGVKD. The CDR3 runs 15 residues. CDR3 sequence reads: CAISESSVGAADAFF. CDR3 coding DNA: TGTGCCATCAGTGAGTCAAGTGTGGGGGCCGCTGACGCTTTCTTT.

The sample holds many counts of this clonotype. The chain uses TRBV5-4 and TRBJ2-2, with D unclear. Germline CDR1 is SGHNT and CDR2 is YYREEE (reference sequence). The CDR3 totals 14 residues. The ends were cut back, 4 bases at V and 7 bases at J, with 14 bases in the middle. CDR3 amino acids: CASSLPSLGGELFF. The CDR3 DNA reads as TGTGCCAGCAGCCTCCCTTCCTTGGGCGGGGAGCTGTTTTTT.

The table lists this clonotype with many counts. The rearrangement joins TRBV20-1 to TRBJ2-1, with D perhaps given as TRBD1 or TRBD2 (5 bases each). This CDR3 has 15 amino acids. Germline CDR1 reads DFQATT; CDR2 reads SNEGSKA (reference sequence). Deletions cut 7 bases from V and 8 bases from J, with 24 bases between. This chain's CDR3 is CSVLGDVGVGDEQFF. The CDR3 DNA reads TGCAGTGTGCTCGGGGATGTAGGGGTCGGGGATGAGCAGTTCTTC.

This clonotype was picked up many times. The CDR3 coding sequence is TGCAGTGCCACAGGGCATAGCAATCAGCCCCAGCATTTT. It codes for CSATGHSNQPQHF. V usage is TRBV20-1 and J usage is TRBJ1-5; D may be TRBD1 (6 bases). The germline V gene has CDR1 DFQATT and CDR2 SNEGSKA (reference sequence). The V and J ends lost 6 bases and 0 bases respectively, with 9 bases between them. There are 13 residues in the CDR3.

This clonotype came up many times. This chain joins TRBV5-1 and TRBJ2-5; D is uncertain. The CDR3 is made up of 12 amino acids. The germline V and J ends were trimmed by 0 bases and 5 bases, with 5 bases remaining between them. Germline assignment: CDR1 SGHRS and CDR2 YFSETQ. CDR3 nucleotides: TGCGCCAGCAGCTTGGAGTGGGAGACCCAGTACTTC. This codes for CASSLEWETQYF.